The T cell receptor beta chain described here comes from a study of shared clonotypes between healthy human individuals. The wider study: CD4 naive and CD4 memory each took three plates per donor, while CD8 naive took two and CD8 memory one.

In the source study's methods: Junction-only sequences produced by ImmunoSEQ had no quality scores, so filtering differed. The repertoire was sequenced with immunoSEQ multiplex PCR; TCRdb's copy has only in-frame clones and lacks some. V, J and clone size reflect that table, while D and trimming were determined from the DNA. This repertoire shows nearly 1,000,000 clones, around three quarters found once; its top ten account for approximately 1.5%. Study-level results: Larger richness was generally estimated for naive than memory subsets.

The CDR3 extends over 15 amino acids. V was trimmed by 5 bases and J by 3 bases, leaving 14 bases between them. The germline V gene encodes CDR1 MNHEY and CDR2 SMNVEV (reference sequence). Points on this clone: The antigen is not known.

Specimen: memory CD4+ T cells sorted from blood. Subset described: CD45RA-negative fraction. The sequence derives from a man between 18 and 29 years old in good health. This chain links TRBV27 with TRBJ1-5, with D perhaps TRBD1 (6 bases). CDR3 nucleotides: TGTGCCAGCAGTGCCAACAGGGTCGCCAATCAGCCCCAGCATTTT. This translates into CASSANRVANQPQHF.